A single sample is the source of the 26 T cell receptor beta chains below, sequenced in a study of beta chain features in type 1 diabetes. Every bit of the isolated RNA underwent reverse transcription, so sequencing read expressed TCRB transcripts. Profiled with immunoSEQ multiplex PCR; TCRdb holds only in-frame clones, not every one. In the table there are some 150,000 clones, around 10% of which are singletons. The sequenced sample consisted of central memory CD4+ T cells from blood. All receptors derive from a young man in good health.

The chain joins TRBV19 to TRBJ2-2; the match to TRBD2 covers 7 bases. CDR1 LNHDA and CDR2 SQIVND come from the germline V gene (reference sequence). With 3 bases clipped from V and 0 bases from J, the junction kept 7 bases outside the gene matches. There are 17 residues in the CDR3. CDR3: CASSMTRGGTNTGELFF. As DNA, the CDR3 is TGTGCCAGTAGTATGACCCGGGGAGGGACGAACACCGGGGAGCTGTTTTTT.

This clone was recorded at least ten times. The chain has TRBV5-1 and TRBJ2-3, with D perhaps being TRBD1 or TRBD2 (5 bases each). V was clipped by 0 bases and J by 6 bases, with 14 bases between them. Germline V gene lookup returns CDR1 SGHRS and CDR2 YFSETQ. This CDR3 is 15 amino acids long. The CDR3 DNA follows: TGCGCCAGCAGCTTGGGGGGACGCCCCATCGATACGCAGTATTTT. Encoded protein: CASSLGGRPIDTQYF.

This clone was seen a few times. This sample also contains other DNA sequences that code for the same CDR3. The J gene is TRBJ1-2, the V gene TRBV7-9, with 8 positions matching TRBD1. CDR3 size: 15 residues. Germline V CDR1 and CDR2: SEHNR, FQNEAQ (reference sequence). The V segment lost 0 bases and the J segment 7 bases; nucleotides outside the gene matches: 7. The CDR3 region has the DNA TGTGCCAGCAGCTTAGCCGGACAGGGAGTTTCTGGCTACACCTTC. This translates into CASSLAGQGVSGYTF.

This clone was seen more than once but under ten times. The chain joins TRBV6-4 to TRBJ2-1, with 10 bases matching TRBD2. The CDR3 is 15 residues long. V was clipped by 3 bases and J by 6 bases; unmatched bases: 5. Per the germline V gene, CDR1 is MRHNA and CDR2 is SNTAGT. CDR3 amino acids: CASSEGASGSNEQFF. Here the CDR3 DNA reads TGTGCCAGCAGTGAGGGGGCTAGCGGGAGCAATGAGCAGTTCTTC.

In this sample, this clone turned up a few times. The chain recombines TRBV10-3 with TRBJ1-1, with D possibly being TRBD1 (5 bases). CDR1 and CDR2 from the germline V gene are ENHRY and SYGVKD. V lost 6 bases to trimming and J lost 4 bases, with 15 bases between them. The CDR3 contains 14 residues. CDR3 loop: CAISGARLSTEAFF. CDR3 DNA sequence: TGTGCCATCAGCGGGGCTAGACTTAGCACTGAAGCTTTCTTT.

There are a few counts of this clone. V gene TRBV5-4 combines with J gene TRBJ1-4; 9 nucleotides line up with TRBD1. The trim removed 4 bases at V and 5 bases at J, leaving 9 bases unmatched. Per germline, CDR1 SGHNT and CDR2 YYREEE (reference sequence). The CDR3 sequence is 16 residues long. Here the CDR3 reads CASSPPKTGGNEKLFF. CDR3 in DNA: TGTGCCAGCAGCCCCCCCAAGACAGGGGGAAATGAAAAACTGTTTTTT.

This clone was found a few times. This chain connects TRBV5-1 to TRBJ2-1, with D possibly matching TRBD1 (5 bases). The V gene's germline CDR1 is SGHRS and CDR2 YFSETQ. This CDR3 contains 15 residues. The V end lost 2 bases, the J end lost 7 bases, and 16 bases lay between the germline ends. The CDR3 protein is CASSLGAGEVNEQFF. The DNA of the CDR3 is TGCGCCAGCAGCTTAGGGGCAGGAGAAGTAAATGAGCAGTTCTTC.

The chain carries TRBV7-2 and TRBJ1-1; a possible D gene is TRBD1 (5 bases). The V end lost 1 base, the J end lost 1 base, and 19 bases lay between the germline ends. Germline CDR1 and CDR2: SGHTA and FQGNSA. This CDR3 contains 18 residues. CDR3 bases: TGTGCCAGCAGCTTAGTGCAACAGGCCCTTTCTCCGAACACTGAAGCTTTCTTT. This encodes CASSLVQQALSPNTEAFF.

This clone has a handful of counts. At the DNA level, this CDR3 is encoded by other sequences in the same sample as well. The chain couples TRBV7-2 to TRBJ2-7, with 7 bases that match TRBD1. J lost 5 bases, V lost 5 bases, and 6 bases had no gene match. Per germline, CDR1 SGHTA and CDR2 FQGNSA. The CDR3 loop spans 13 amino acids. The CDR3 DNA reads TGTGCCAGCAGCCCAGACAGGGACCACGAGCAGTACTTC. It specifies CASSPDRDHEQYF.

This clone was observed many times. This same CDR3 is encoded by further DNA sequences in the sample. The CDR3 reads CAISGSYEQYF. The DNA of the CDR3 is TGTGCCATCAGCGGATCCTACGAGCAGTACTTC. The rearrangement links TRBV10-3 to TRBJ2-7; D is unresolved. Between the trimmed V and J ends, which lost 6 bases and 1 base, there was a span of 4 bases. CDR3 size: 11 residues. Looked up from germline, CDR1 is ENHRY and CDR2 is SYGVKD.

This sequence joins TRBV7-9 and TRBJ2-5; D is uncertain. V was pared by 1 base and J by 2 bases, with 11 bases between. CDR3 length: 15 amino acids. Germline loops: CDR1 SEHNR, CDR2 FQNEAQ (reference sequence). The CDR3 loop is CASSLVVLEQETQYF. The DNA of the CDR3 is TGTGCCAGCAGCTTAGTGGTTTTGGAACAAGAGACCCAGTACTTC.

The rearrangement joins TRBV13 to TRBJ2-3, with 8 bases fitting TRBD2. CDR1 is PRHDT, CDR2 FYEKMQ, per germline (reference sequence). The CDR3 spans 16 residues. With 7 bases clipped from V and 4 bases from J, the junction kept 13 bases outside the gene matches. The CDR3 nucleotides read TGTGCCAGCACGAGCCCCCGGGGGGGGCGCGCAGATACGCAGTATTTT. Amino acids: CASTSPRGGRADTQYF.

A note on this clone: Germline is not matched at one junction end, which may reflect a read error. V is TRBV6-5 and J is TRBJ2-1; the D gene is possibly TRBD1 (6 bases). Germline CDR1 MNHEY, CDR2 SVGAGI. The CDR3 sequence is 12 residues long. DNA of the CDR3: TGTGCCATCAGTCAGGGGTCGAATGAGCAGTTCTTC. Its protein product is CAISQGSNEQFF.

The chain links TRBV18 to TRBJ2-5; D gene unclear. The CDR3 runs to 14 residues. The V end was cut by 2 bases, the J end by 1 base, with 8 bases between. CDR1 and CDR2 (germline): KGHSH, LQKENI. This CDR3 reads CASSPGVGQETQYF. In DNA form, the CDR3 reads TGTGCCAGCTCACCAGGTGTTGGCCAAGAGACCCAGTACTTC.

This clone was picked up a small number of times. The chain has TRBV6-6 and TRBJ2-3; unclear D gene. CDR3 length equals 12 residues. Per the germline V gene, CDR1 is MNHNY and CDR2 is SVGAGI (reference sequence). V shed 4 bases and J shed 10 bases, with 12 bases lying between them. CDR3 in amino acids: CASSSVSVSQYF. The CDR3 DNA reads TGTGCCAGCAGTTCAGTCAGCGTTTCGCAGTATTTT.

This clone was seen more than once but under ten times. The V and J genes are TRBV7-2 and TRBJ2-1, with a tentative D call TRBD1 (5 bases). The CDR3 loop spans 14 amino acids. The V and J ends lost 1 base and 4 bases respectively, with 8 bases between them. CDR1 and CDR2 (germline): SGHTA, FQGNSA. CDR3 protein: CASSLVSGYNEQFF. The CDR3 nucleotides are TGTGCCAGCAGCTTAGTTTCAGGGTACAATGAGCAGTTCTTC.

This clone was counted only a few times. V gene TRBV10-3 combines with J gene TRBJ1-2; 7 nucleotides align to TRBD1. Germline-derived CDR1 and CDR2 are ENHRY and SYGVKD. V gave up 6 bases and J gave up 6 bases; unmatched junction bases: 13. This CDR3 contains 15 residues. The CDR3 sequence: CAIRLPGQFGNGYTF. CDR3 in DNA: TGTGCCATCAGGTTACCGGGACAGTTCGGAAATGGCTACACCTTC.

This clone was counted a few times. The chain recombines TRBV14 with TRBJ2-1, with D possibly TRBD2 on 5 matching bases. CDR1 and CDR2 from the germline V gene are SGHDN and FVKESK. This CDR3 comprises 15 residues. Deletions cut 4 bases from V and 0 bases from J, with 10 bases between. CDR3 loop: CASSLSGASYNEQFF. The DNA of the CDR3 is TGTGCCAGCAGCCTAAGCGGTGCCTCCTACAATGAGCAGTTCTTC.

This clone appeared a few times. The chain links TRBV7-2 to TRBJ2-1, with a possible D match to TRBD2 (5 bases). The CDR3 consists of 18 residues. V was shortened by 1 base and J by 4 bases, with 20 bases between the two germline ends. In germline, CDR1 is SGHTA, CDR2 FQGNSA. Written as DNA, the CDR3 is TGTGCCAGCAGCTTAGAGTCCCCAGTCGACCGCGGGTACAATGAGCAGTTCTTC. Translating it yields CASSLESPVDRGYNEQFF.

The rearrangement uses TRBV28 and TRBJ2-7; D is possibly TRBD1 (6 bases). This CDR3 contains 15 residues. Germline V gives CDR1 MDHEN, CDR2 SYDVKM. The ends were cut back, 7 bases at V and 3 bases at J, with 19 bases in the middle. The CDR3 bases are TGTGCCAGCACCACATCAGGGGTTTACCTCTACGAGCAGTACTTC. The encoded protein is CASTTSGVYLYEQYF.

This clone was counted at least ten times. The rearrangement links TRBV7-3 to TRBJ2-1; D is undetermined. In germline, CDR1 is SGHTA, CDR2 FQGTGA. The CDR3 extends over 17 amino acids. Trimming removed 3 bases from V and 6 bases from J, with 21 bases in between. The CDR3 sequence: CASSFSHSERLGNEQFF. CDR3 sequence (DNA): TGTGCCAGCAGCTTCTCCCATTCGGAGAGGTTGGGCAATGAGCAGTTCTTC.

The table lists this clone with a few counts. This specimen includes other DNA sequences encoding the same CDR3. This rearrangement joins TRBV11-2 to TRBJ2-1; TRBD1 or TRBD2 may be the D gene (5 bases each). The CDR3 spans 13 residues. Trimming shortened V by 4 bases and J by 5 bases, and 9 bases separated the two germline ends. Per germline, CDR1 SGHAT and CDR2 FQNNGV. Written as DNA, the CDR3 is TGTGCCAGCAGCTCGGGACGAAACAATGAGCAGTTCTTC. The encoded protein is CASSSGRNNEQFF.

This clone came up a few times. The chain's CDR3 is CASRGQGITEAFF. The CDR3 DNA reads TGTGCCAGCAGGGGACAGGGGATCACTGAAGCTTTCTTT. The V and J genes are TRBV28 and TRBJ1-1, with 10 bases fitting TRBD1. Germline loops: CDR1 MDHEN, CDR2 SYDVKM. This CDR3 is built from 13 residues. With V trimmed by 6 bases and J by 4 bases, 2 bases remained unmatched.

This chain links TRBV29-1 with TRBJ2-2; no definite D call. The CDR3 length is 13 residues. Germline V gene data show CDR1 as SQVTM and CDR2 as ANQGSEA. The V end lost 4 bases, the J end lost 6 bases, and 12 bases lay between the germline ends. The CDR3 DNA reads as TGCAGCGTTGTTCAGCGCCAATCCGGGGAGCTGTTTTTT. Protein product: CSVVQRQSGELFF.

The sample holds a few counts of this clone. This chain connects TRBV27 to TRBJ2-4; 11 bases line up with TRBD2. Germline CDR1 reads MNHEY; CDR2 reads SMNVEV (reference sequence). V gave up 6 bases and J gave up 3 bases; unmatched junction bases: 7. This CDR3 region has 16 residues. The CDR3 DNA is TGTGCCAGCAGCTCCGGGACTAGCGGATACAAAAACATTCAGTACTTC. This codes for CASSSGTSGYKNIQYF.

This rearrangement joins TRBV15 to TRBJ1-2; 7 bases map to TRBD1. V was clipped by 0 bases and J by 4 bases; unmatched bases: 20. CDR1 and CDR2 (germline): LNHNV, YYDKDF (reference sequence). CDR3 size: 20 residues. The CDR3: CATSRDRKGASGAVGYGYTF. DNA for the CDR3: TGTGCCACCAGCAGAGATCGGAAGGGGGCATCCGGAGCCGTAGGCTATGGCTACACCTTC.